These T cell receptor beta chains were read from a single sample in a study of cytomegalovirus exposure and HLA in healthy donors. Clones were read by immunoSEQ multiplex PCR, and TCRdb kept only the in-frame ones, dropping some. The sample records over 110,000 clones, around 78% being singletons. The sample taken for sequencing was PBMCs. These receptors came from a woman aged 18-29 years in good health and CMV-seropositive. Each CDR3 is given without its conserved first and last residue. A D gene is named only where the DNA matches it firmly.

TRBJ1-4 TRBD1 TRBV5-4 ASSFKIGTEEKLF
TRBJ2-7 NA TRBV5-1 ASSSGSPSSNEQY
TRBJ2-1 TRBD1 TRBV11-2 ASSPGGRTGEASEQF
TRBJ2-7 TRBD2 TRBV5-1 ASLIGADRDLLAGAYEQY
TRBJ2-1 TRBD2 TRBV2 ASSVSPSGGVYNEQF
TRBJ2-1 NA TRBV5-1 ASSLEGGGRFEQF
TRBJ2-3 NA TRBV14 ASSQGSGPGTDTQY
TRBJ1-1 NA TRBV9 ASSPPGTEAF
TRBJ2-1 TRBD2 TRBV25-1 ASSEYRGGIYNEQF
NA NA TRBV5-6 ASSLPGGAEFHEQY
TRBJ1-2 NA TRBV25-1 ASRTDSDANYGYT
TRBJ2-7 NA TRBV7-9 ASSFVVNSYEQY
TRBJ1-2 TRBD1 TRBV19 ASSTSQGAFGYT
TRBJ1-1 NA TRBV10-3 AISESSGPATEAF
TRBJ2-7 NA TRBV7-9 ASRGDTSYEQY
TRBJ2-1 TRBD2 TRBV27 ASSLTPTSGGAGNEQF
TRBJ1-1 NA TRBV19 ASSLDRWSTEAF
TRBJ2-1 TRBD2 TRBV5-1 ASSLGWTSGYNEQF
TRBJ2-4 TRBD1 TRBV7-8 ASSPQGLGIQY
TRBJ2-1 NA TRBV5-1 ASNPQGYNEQF
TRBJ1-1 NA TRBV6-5 ASSQGGGWTEAF
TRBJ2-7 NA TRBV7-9 ASSLRTAYEQY
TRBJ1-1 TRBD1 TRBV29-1 SGQGARGTEAF
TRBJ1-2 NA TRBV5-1 ASSLQGTNGYT
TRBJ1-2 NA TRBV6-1 ASTSEGEGGYGYT
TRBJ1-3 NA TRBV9 ASSAEANTIY
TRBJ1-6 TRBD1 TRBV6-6 ASSLGGDNSPLH
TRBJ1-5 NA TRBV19 ASSTRVYNQPQH
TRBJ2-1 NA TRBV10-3 AISGLTEQF
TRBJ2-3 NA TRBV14 ASSQDTRRRGTDTQY
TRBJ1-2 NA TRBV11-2 ASSPLRALNYGYT
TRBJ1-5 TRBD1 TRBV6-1 ASRGQSNQPQH
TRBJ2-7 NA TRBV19 ASSNLDSSYEQY
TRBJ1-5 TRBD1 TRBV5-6 ASSQDRGVLNQPQH
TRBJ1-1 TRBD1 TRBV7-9 SSSQTPGQGATEAF
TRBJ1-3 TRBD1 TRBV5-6 ASSLGRTGRNTIY
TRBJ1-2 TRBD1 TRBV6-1 ASSGPGQGRGYT
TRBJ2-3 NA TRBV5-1 ASGPGLVTDTQY
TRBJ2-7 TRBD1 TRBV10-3 AISDPTQGAGYEQY
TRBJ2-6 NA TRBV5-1 ASSLAGPGANVLT
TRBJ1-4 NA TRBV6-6 ASSKLTGHNEKLF
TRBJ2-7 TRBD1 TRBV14 ASSQDGTGVHEQY
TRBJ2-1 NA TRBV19 ASRPDRSSYNEQF
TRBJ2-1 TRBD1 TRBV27 ASSFGQGAYNEQF
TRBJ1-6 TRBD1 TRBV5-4 ASSPQTGNNSPLH
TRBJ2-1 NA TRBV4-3 ASSHPNNEQF
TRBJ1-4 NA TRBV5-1 ASSPRGGADEKLF
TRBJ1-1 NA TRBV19 ASSPQGMNTEAF